What follows describes a single TCR beta chain. Its specificity is not known. A read error may produce the germline difference seen at one junction end. The record originates from a study of blood T cells in healthy people across ages. CDR3 size: 13 residues. Germline-derived CDR1 and CDR2 are SEHNR and FQNEAQ (reference sequence). Study-wide points: Diversity figures derived from one million T cells were judged to underestimate the true value. Possibly, changes in expanded clonotypes were confounded because donor CMV status was unknown.

The authors ran a second PCR of about 7 to 11 cycles using a sample-barcoded 5' primer and a J-beta primer mix. Every molecule of cDNA carried a tag from a template-switch adaptor with 12 random nucleotides. MiXCR, run by TCRdb on the 5' RACE reads, gives a single entry per CDR3 protein. The sample shows some 900,000 distinct CDR3 sequences, under 35% of them seen only once. The TCR originated in a woman of 80 years or more in good health. Sample: blood. The J gene is TRBJ2-3, the V gene TRBV7-9, with D perhaps TRBD2 (6 bases). CDR3 bases: TGTGCCTGCAGCCTGACTAGACAAGATACGCAGTATTTT. It is translated as CACSLTRQDTQYF.